This T cell receptor beta chain was sequenced in a study of persistence of HIV-infected CD4 T cells. Notes on the study in general: Bulk TCR data could not be restricted to HIV-1-infected CMV-responding cells. Compared with CD3/CD28-stimulated cells, CMV- and Gag-responding cells showed lower TCRbeta richness.

The V and J ends lost 5 bases and 8 bases respectively, with 15 bases between them. CDR3 size: 13 residues. Germline assignment: CDR1 SGHVS and CDR2 FQNEAQ. Sequencing used immunoSEQ version 4 in survey mode. The method was immunoSEQ multiplex PCR; TCRdb's version includes in-frame clones alone and lacks a portion of them. The table shows over 30,000 clones, with around 86% occurring only once. As regards this clone: The antigen is undetermined.

An overlapping HIV-1 Gag peptide pool stimulated these cells at roughly 1 ug/peptide/mL. Memory cells lacking CD40L and CD69 with high CD45RO were sorted. These HIV-1-infected adults initiated suppressive ART in chronic infection. Plasma HIV-1 RNA stayed below 50 copies/mL for at least 4 years. The receptor comes from an adult with HIV. The donor label of this sample is uncertain. The starting material was cultured CD4+ T cells from PBMCs, obtained from a patient who received antiretroviral therapy. V usage is TRBV7-8 and J usage is TRBJ1-1; D gene unclear. The CDR3, as DNA: TGTGCCAGCAGCCCCCGGTCGGGTGGGGAAGCTTTCTTT. Its protein is CASSPRSGGEAFF.